The 18 T cell receptor beta chains reported below all come from one sample, sequenced in a study of cytomegalovirus exposure and HLA in healthy donors. Amplification used 60 Vbeta primers and 13 Jbeta primers. Assay used: immunoSEQ multiplex PCR; TCRdb lists only in-frame clones, some missing. The table records nearly 110,000 clones, over 55% of them present only once. Sequences were obtained from PBMCs. Receptors originate from a female donor in good health and CMV-seronegative.

This sequence joins TRBV7-3 and TRBJ1-2, with 9 bases identical to TRBD1. V lost 4 bases, J lost 7 bases, and 1 base stayed unmatched. This CDR3 has 12 amino acids. Germline V CDR1 and CDR2: SGHTA, FQGTGA. The DNA of the CDR3 is TGTGCCAGCAGCTCGGGACAGGGTGGCTACACCTTC. Residues: CASSSGQGGYTF. Drawing the rest from reference TRBV7-3 and TRBJ1-2, the complete variable domain is GAGVSQTPSNKVTEKGKYVELRCDPISGHTALYWYRQSLGQGPEFLIYFQGTGAADDSGLPNDRFFAVRPEGSVSTLKIQRTERGDSAVYLCASSSGQGGYTFGSGTRLTVV.

The rearrangement links TRBV19 to TRBJ1-4; the match to TRBD1 covers 8 bases. Germline CDR1 and CDR2: LNHDA and SQIVND (reference sequence). With 5 bases clipped from V and 7 bases from J, the junction kept 15 bases outside the gene matches. The CDR3 totals 17 residues. This chain's CDR3 is CASSPRDRLSGGEKLFF. CDR3 coding DNA: TGTGCCAGTAGTCCACGGGACAGGCTATCCGGGGGTGAAAAACTGTTTTTT.

Only one count was recorded for this clone. The J gene is TRBJ1-1, the V gene TRBV2; D remains unclear. Germline V gene lookup returns CDR1 SNHLY and CDR2 FYNNEI. Trimming cost V 6 bases and J 2 bases, with 7 bases left between them. The CDR3 spans 12 residues. The CDR3 sequence: CASSLENTEAFF. The CDR3 DNA follows: TGTGCCAGCAGCTTAGAAAACACTGAAGCTTTCTTT.

This clone was observed a handful of times. This rearrangement joins TRBV7-2 to TRBJ1-4; D remains ambiguous. The germline V gene has CDR1 SGHTA and CDR2 FQGNSA. V was trimmed by 1 base and J by 0 bases, leaving 9 bases between them. The CDR3 totals 16 residues. The CDR3 sequence: CASSLDSPATNEKLFF. CDR3 bases: TGTGCCAGCAGCTTAGACAGCCCTGCAACTAATGAAAAACTGTTTTTT.

The genes are TRBV29-1 and TRBJ1-1, with no clear D. CDR1 and CDR2 from the germline V gene are SQVTM and ANQGSEA. This CDR3 contains 13 residues. Trimming removed 4 bases at V and 1 base at J, with 10 bases between. The CDR3: CSVVSSQNTEAFF. CDR3 bases: TGCAGCGTTGTTTCCAGTCAGAACACTGAAGCTTTCTTT.

This clone was seen a few times. The chain recombines TRBV6-1 with TRBJ2-3; no definite D call. V lost 2 bases to trimming and J lost 7 bases, with 4 bases between them. This CDR3 has 11 amino acids. The V gene's germline CDR1 is MNHNS and CDR2 SASEGT. CDR3: CASSEQNTQYF. The CDR3 region has the DNA TGTGCCAGCAGTGAACAAAATACGCAGTATTTT.

This chain uses TRBV5-4 with TRBJ2-2; 7 bases fit TRBD1. After removal of 0 bases from V and 5 bases from J, the junction contained 7 bases not matched to a gene. The CDR3 is made up of 16 amino acids. From germline, CDR1 is SGHNT and CDR2 YYREEE (reference sequence). The CDR3 DNA is TGTGCCAGCAGCTTGGAGACCTCGACAGGGACCGGGGAGCTGTTTTTT. It specifies CASSLETSTGTGELFF. The complete variable domain, with remaining parts taken from reference TRBV5-4 and TRBJ2-2, reads ETGVTQSPTHLIKTRGQQVTLRCSSQSGHNTVSWYQQALGQGPQFIFQYYREEENGRGNFPPRFSGLQFPNYSSELNVNALELDDSALYLCASSLETSTGTGELFFGEGSRLTVL.

J is TRBJ1-5 and V is TRBV28; D is possibly TRBD1 (5 bases). The CDR3 spans 16 residues. Germline-derived CDR1 and CDR2 are MDHEN and SYDVKM. V was shortened by 8 bases and J by 4 bases, with 21 bases between the two germline ends. The CDR3 DNA reads as TGTGCCAGCGGCTTATACGCCAGGGCAGGGAATCAGCCCCAGCATTTT. It codes for CASGLYARAGNQPQHF.

The chain is built from TRBV4-2 and TRBJ2-1, with 7 bases that match TRBD2. V was clipped by 0 bases and J by 6 bases; unmatched bases: 5. Looked up from germline, CDR1 is LGHNA and CDR2 is YNFKEQ. CDR3 length: 15 amino acids. The CDR3 region is CASSQDKREANEQFF. The CDR3 nucleotides are TGTGCCAGCAGCCAAGATAAACGGGAGGCCAATGAGCAGTTCTTC.

The rearrangement joins TRBV5-4 to TRBJ2-7; D might be TRBD2 (5 bases). The V gene's germline CDR1 is SGHNT and CDR2 YYREEE (reference sequence). The V gene lost 0 bases and the J gene lost 3 bases, with 13 bases spanning the gap. The CDR3 totals 15 residues. The CDR3 region is CASSLAGNPNYEQYF. CDR3 bases: TGTGCCAGCAGCTTGGCCGGGAACCCTAACTACGAGCAGTACTTC.

V and J are TRBV4-1 and TRBJ2-1; maybe TRBD1 (6 bases). Trimming removed 0 bases from V and 4 bases from J, with 16 bases in between. The CDR3 spans 17 residues. Germline V CDR1 and CDR2: MGHRA, YSYEKL. CDR3 loop: CASSQEPHRDRYNEQFF. In nucleotides, the CDR3 is TGCGCCAGCAGCCAAGAGCCGCACAGGGATCGATACAATGAGCAGTTCTTC.

The V gene is TRBV6-5, the J gene TRBJ1-2; D is perhaps TRBD1 (6 bases). Per the germline V gene, CDR1 is MNHEY and CDR2 is SVGAGI. V was pared by 7 bases and J by 6 bases, with 18 bases between. The CDR3 covers 14 residues. The CDR3 loop reads CASTSIQGVNGYTF. The CDR3 DNA reads TGTGCCAGCACCTCAATACAGGGAGTCAATGGCTACACCTTC.

The rearrangement joins TRBV29-1 to TRBJ2-7; a possible D gene is TRBD2 (7 bases). V lost 4 bases and J 6 bases, leaving 16 bases between the germline ends. From germline, CDR1 is SQVTM and CDR2 ANQGSEA. This CDR3 is built from 13 residues. Here the CDR3 reads CSVVGAGEGEQYF. Here the CDR3 DNA reads TGCAGCGTTGTGGGGGCCGGGGAGGGCGAGCAGTACTTC.

A few counts support this clone. V is TRBV5-1 and J is TRBJ2-1, with 11 bases aligning to TRBD2. The J segment lost 2 bases and the V segment lost 1 base, leaving 11 bases of the junction unmatched. Germline values: CDR1 SGHRS, CDR2 YFSETQ. This CDR3 contains 19 residues. CDR3 DNA sequence: TGCGCCAGCAGCTTGAATCTAGCGGGAGGTCTATCAACCTACAATGAGCAGTTCTTC. Amino acids: CASSLNLAGGLSTYNEQFF.

The CDR3 DNA follows: TGTGCCAGCATCATGGCCGGGGAGACCCAGTACTTC. Translated, it gives CASIMAGETQYF. The J gene is TRBJ2-5, the V gene TRBV7-9, with D unclear. Trimming removed 7 bases from V and 5 bases from J, with 11 bases in between. Germline V gene data show CDR1 as SEHNR and CDR2 as FQNEAQ (reference sequence). The CDR3 extends over 12 amino acids.

In this sample, this clone turned up once. The chain has TRBV7-9 and TRBJ2-7; 12 bases line up with TRBD2. Per the germline V gene, CDR1 is SEHNR and CDR2 is FQNEAQ (reference sequence). This CDR3 region has 14 residues. The V gene end was trimmed by 5 bases and the J gene end by 3 bases; junction bases not matched to a gene: 2. CDR3 sequence: CASSRLAGVYEQYF. DNA of the CDR3: TGTGCCAGCAGCCGACTAGCGGGAGTCTACGAGCAGTACTTC.

The chain links TRBV6-5 to TRBJ1-1, with 9 positions matching TRBD1. Losses at the gene ends were 6 bases for V and 6 bases for J; bases not matched to a gene: 5. The CDR3 sequence is 13 residues long. Germline V gives CDR1 MNHEY, CDR2 SVGAGI. CDR3 in amino acids: CASRPGQGPEAFF. CDR3 DNA sequence: TGTGCCAGCAGGCCTGGACAGGGGCCTGAAGCTTTCTTT.

In this sample, this clone turned up once. The chain uses TRBV5-1 and TRBJ2-1; D gene uncertain. CDR3 size: 15 residues. Looked up from germline, CDR1 is SGHRS and CDR2 is YFSETQ. The V end lost 0 bases, the J end lost 0 bases, and 7 bases lay between the germline ends. The CDR3: CASSLDLSSYNEQFF. In DNA, the CDR3 is TGCGCCAGCAGCTTGGATTTGAGCTCCTACAATGAGCAGTTCTTC.